This record concerns one T cell receptor beta chain sequence. Measured with immunoSEQ multiplex PCR; TCRdb has only the in-frame clones, and not every one. The sample lists 130,000 to 150,000 clones; 70% to 85% were seen once. This sample is part of a study of blood T cell repertoires in COVID-19. The CDR3 contains 13 residues. Germline CDR1 SQVTM, CDR2 ANQGSEA. J gave up 3 bases and V 7 bases, and 8 bases lay outside the gene matches. This TCR came from an elderly woman with acute or convalescent COVID-19. The sample was peripheral blood. J is TRBJ2-7 and V is TRBV29-1; 8 bases match TRBD1. For the CDR3, the DNA is TGCAGCGCATTGACAGGGGAAGTCTACGAGCAGTACTTC. Its protein is CSALTGEVYEQYF.